This T cell receptor beta chain was captured in a study of blood T cell repertoires in COVID-19. Study as a whole: The United States, Italy and Spain provided the acute and convalescent COVID-19 samples.

Libraries were prepared by immunoSEQ multiplex PCR; TCRdb keeps only in-frame clonotypes and omits some of them. The repertoire has under 300,000 clones, roughly 84% of them found once; the top ten carry under 8%. This clonotype originated in a woman in her fifties or sixties who had been exposed to COVID-19. The specimen sequenced was PBMCs or T cells enriched from blood (not recorded which).

The CDR3 reads CASTGLGRTDTQYF. CDR3 nucleotide sequence: TGTGCCAGCACAGGACTCGGGCGCACAGATACGCAGTATTTT. The V call is TRBV6-6, the J call TRBJ2-3, with TRBD2 as a possible D gene (5 bases). With 7 bases removed from V and 1 base from J, the gap between germline ends came to 12 bases. The CDR3 spans 14 residues. The germline gives CDR1 MNHNY, CDR2 SVGAGI (reference sequence).